This T cell receptor (beta chain) was obtained from a study of T cell repertoires in cytomegalovirus infection. Study in general: Indications of both CMV infection and matching HLA type were provided by public TCR beta signatures.

TCRdb re-derived calls from the reads in MiXCR, one entry per CDR3 protein. The sample holds fewer than 1,000,000 distinct CDR3 sequences, about a third seen once. Concerning this clonotype itself: What it recognizes is unknown.

From germline, CDR1 is SGHVS and CDR2 FNYEAQ. Losses at the gene ends were 1 base for V and 4 bases for J; bases not matched to a gene: 8. The CDR3 runs 16 residues. The TCR was taken from a human donor in good health (CMV status not recorded). Some clones in this sample may be carry-over from other donors' samples. The rearrangement links TRBV7-6 to TRBJ1-1, with 8 bases matching TRBD1. This specimen was cultured CD8+ T cells from PBMCs, taken from culture after CMV antigen stimulation. This CDR3 is CASSLVAGGMVTEAFF. CDR3 nucleotides: TGTGCCAGCAGCTTAGTAGCAGGGGGCATGGTCACTGAAGCTTTCTTT. Based on the CDR3 plus reference TRBV7-6 and TRBJ1-1, the full variable domain is GAGVSQSPRYKVTKRGQDVALRCDPISGHVSLYWYRQALGQGPEFLTYFNYEAQQDKSGLPNDRFSAERPEGSISTLTIQRTEQRDSAMYRCASSLVAGGMVTEAFFGQGTRLTVV.